What follows describes a single T cell receptor beta chain. Its antigen is not known. The CDR3 is made up of 14 amino acids. Sequencing was performed with immunoSEQ multiplex PCR; in TCRdb, only in-frame clones are kept and a portion is missing. The sample carries about 54,000 clones, 80% to 85% recorded once. CD4+ T cells specific for antigen were expanded with viral peptide pools by the ViraFEST assay before sequencing. Having been cultured for around nine days, the cells underwent CD4+ T cell isolation. The sample belongs to a study of vaccination effects on CD4 cells after COVID-19. Study-wide results and limits: Clonal contraction was marked in infection- and vaccine-induced clones late after vaccination. Just 1 of 255 vaccine-induced clones in healthy recipients was cross-reactive.

The J gene is TRBJ2-7, the V gene TRBV12-2; no DNA check was done on the table's D call, TRBD1. TRBV12-2 is recorded as a pseudogene. The receptor was derived from a human donor who received a COVID-19 vaccine. This specimen consisted of CD4+ T cells from PBMCs cultured with HCoV-229E spike peptides, obtained before COVID-19 vaccination. CDR3 sequence (DNA): TGTGCAAGTCGCTTCTACAGGGTAGCCCACGAGCAGTACGTC. Its protein is CASRFYRVAHEQYV.